Listed below are T cell receptor beta chains from one sample, sequenced in a study of graft-versus-host responses after intestinal transplantation. Their specific antigens are unknown. TCRdb's copy holds only in-frame clones and misses some; the assay was immunoSEQ multiplex PCR. Here the sample spans about 110,000 clones, 85% to 95% being singletons. Sequencing used unstimulated CD8+ T cells sorted from spleen or lymph node cells, obtained before transplant. Source of these receptors: a human donor who was the organ donor for an intestinal transplant. Each CDR3 is given with its conserved first and last residue. A D gene is named only where the DNA matches it firmly. For some rows the clone size is stated as once, few or many, or as a class when expanded; others skip it.

j_call,clone_size,d_call,v_call,cdr3_nt,cdr3_aa
TRBJ2-1,-,-,TRBV29-1,TGCAGCCTCCCAGCCGGCAGGCGTGACGATGAGCAGTTCTTC,CSLPAGRRDDEQFF
TRBJ2-3,-,-,TRBV5-1,TGCGCCAGCAGCGGAACTAGCACAGATACGCAGTATTTT,CASSGTSTDTQYF
TRBJ2-7,-,TRBD1,TRBV5-5,TGTGCCAGCAGCTCGGCCCGACAGGGGGCATACAAGGAGCAGTACTTC,CASSSARQGAYKEQYF
TRBJ1-3,-,TRBD1,TRBV7-9,TGTGCCGGAACCCGGGACAGGGGATTTGGAAACACCATATATTTT,CAGTRDRGFGNTIYF
TRBJ1-1,-,TRBD1,TRBV9,TGTGCCAGCAGCCTAACAGGGGCCACTGAAGCTTTCTTT,CASSLTGATEAFF
TRBJ2-7,-,-,TRBV2,TGTGCCAGCAGGGGATCACTCTACGAGCAGTACTTC,CASRGSLYEQYF
TRBJ2-1,-,TRBD2,TRBV30,TGTGCCTGGAGTGACGGGACTAACTACAATGAGCAGTTCTTC,CAWSDGTNYNEQFF
TRBJ1-4,-,-,TRBV4-1,TGCGCCAGCAGCCGGTTGAGGCTTAATGAAAAACTGTTTTTT,CASSRLRLNEKLFF
TRBJ2-7,-,TRBD2,TRBV11-2,TGTGCCAGCAGCTTAGATCGGGGCGGGAGTCACGGCTACGAGCAGTACTTC,CASSLDRGGSHGYEQYF
TRBJ2-7,-,TRBD2,TRBV9,TGTGCCAGCAGCGTAGGAGTAGCGGGAGCAGGGGGCTCCTACGAGCAGTACTTC,CASSVGVAGAGGSYEQYF
TRBJ2-1,-,TRBD2,TRBV5-1,TGCGCCAGCAGCCCAAGCGGGGGAAATGAGCAGTTCTTC,CASSPSGGNEQFF
TRBJ1-1,-,-,TRBV27,TGTGCCAGCAGTTTACTGGGGGCCACTGAAGCTTTCTTT,CASSLLGATEAFF
TRBJ2-2,once,-,TRBV28,TGTGCCAGCACCAAGAAGGGCAGTTACTCCGGGGAGCTGTTTTTT,CASTKKGSYSGELFF
TRBJ2-1,-,TRBD1,TRBV28,TGTGCCAGCCTGACAGGGGTTGGGTACAATGAGCAGTTCTTC,CASLTGVGYNEQFF
TRBJ2-3,-,-,TRBV5-4,TGTGCCAGCACCACAGAGAGGGATACGCAGTATTTT,CASTTERDTQYF
TRBJ2-1,-,TRBD2,TRBV29-1,TGCAGCGCCGCGACAGCGGGAGACAATGAGCAGTTCTTC,CSAATAGDNEQFF
TRBJ2-5,-,TRBD2,TRBV6-1,TGTGCCAGCAGTGAAAGTCCGACTAGCGGGCCCCAAGAGACCCAGTACTTC,CASSESPTSGPQETQYF
TRBJ2-4,-,-,TRBV21-1,TGTGCCAGCAGCAAAGACGCACAGAAGAACATTCAGTACTTC,CASSKDAQKNIQYF
TRBJ1-4,-,-,TRBV19,TGTGCCAGTAGTATTGGACAGACCGCAACTAATGAAAAACTGTTTTTT,CASSIGQTATNEKLFF
TRBJ1-3,-,-,TRBV18,TGTGCCAGCTCACCACTCTCGGGGTCTACAGGAAACACCATATATTTT,CASSPLSGSTGNTIYF
TRBJ1-5,-,TRBD1,TRBV5-5,TGTGCCAGCAGCTTGAATTACAGGGGTCGATCATGGCCCCAGCATTTT,CASSLNYRGRSWPQHF
TRBJ2-1,-,TRBD2,TRBV4-2,TGTGCCAGCAGCCAAATAGCGGGAGGGAATGAGCAGTTCTTC,CASSQIAGGNEQFF
TRBJ1-1,-,-,TRBV12-5,TGTGCTAGTGGCCTTACAGGCTACACTGAAGCTTTCTTT,CASGLTGYTEAFF
TRBJ2-3,-,TRBD2,TRBV27,TGTGCCAGCAGTTGGGCCGCCGGACTAGCCCAAACTTTT,CASSWAAGLAQTF
TRBJ2-7,-,-,TRBV5-6,TGTGCCAGCAGCCAACTGGACAGTATCTACGAGCAGTACTTC,CASSQLDSIYEQYF
TRBJ2-1,-,TRBD1,TRBV30,TGTGCCTGGAGTATGGGACAGGGCTACAATGAGCAGTTCTTC,CAWSMGQGYNEQFF
TRBJ2-1,-,TRBD2,TRBV19,TGTGCCAGTAGTAGGGGAATTGGGCGGGAGGGCCCCTACAATGAGCAGTTCTTC,CASSRGIGREGPYNEQFF
TRBJ2-1,-,TRBD2,TRBV7-9,TGTGCCAGCAGCTTCCTAGCGGGAGGAGGCAATGAGCAGTTCTTC,CASSFLAGGGNEQFF
TRBJ2-3,once,-,TRBV4-1,TGCGCCAGCAGAGAGGGTCAGGGGATAGATACGCAGTATTTT,CASREGQGIDTQYF